The 10 T cell receptor beta chains in this list originate from one sample, sequenced in a study of early T cells in non-severe SARS-CoV-2 infection. TCRdb used MiXCR to reprocess the 5' RACE reads, holding one entry per CDR3 protein. In the table there are around 81,000 distinct CDR3 sequences, more than 13% of which are singletons. Sample: whole blood. Receptors originate from an adult who was a healthcare worker with PCR-confirmed SARS-CoV-2 infection or an uninfected control (not recorded which).

This clonotype appeared a few times. This rearrangement joins TRBV2 to TRBJ1-1; a weak D match, TRBD1 (6 bases). Trimming pared 6 bases from V and 5 bases from J, leaving 16 bases between. Per the germline V gene, CDR1 is SNHLY and CDR2 is FYNNEI. This CDR3 region has 14 residues. The CDR3 sequence: CASSLQGRGTEAFF. Here the CDR3 DNA reads TGTGCCAGCAGCCTACAGGGTCGGGGGACTGAAGCTTTCTTT. The full variable domain, rest sourced from reference TRBV2 and TRBJ1-1, is EPEVTQTPSHQVTQMGQEVILRCVPISNHLYFYWYRQILGQKVEFLVSFYNNEISEKSEIFDDQFSVERPDGSNFTLKIRSTKLEDSAMYFCASSLQGRGTEAFFGQGTRLTVV.

The chain recombines TRBV28 with TRBJ2-1; weak D call: TRBD1 (6 bases). CDR1 MDHEN and CDR2 SYDVKM come from the germline V gene. Deletions cut 5 bases from V and 8 bases from J, with 10 bases between. There are 12 residues in the CDR3. The CDR3 region has the DNA TGTGCCAGCAGTGGGGGCCACGATGAGCAGTTCTTC. Encoded protein: CASSGGHDEQFF.

This clonotype turned up a few times. This chain connects TRBV7-9 to TRBJ1-3; D is ambiguous. The CDR3 is 11 residues long. CDR1 is SEHNR and CDR2 is FQNEAQ in the germline V gene (reference sequence). Trimming removed 5 bases at V and 7 bases at J, with 6 bases between. This chain's CDR3 is CASSPQNTIYF. CDR3 nucleotide sequence: TGTGCCAGCAGCCCCCAGAACACCATATATTTT.

V usage is TRBV27 and J usage is TRBJ2-7, with D possibly being TRBD1 or TRBD2 (5 bases each). This CDR3 comprises 13 residues. Germline V gene data show CDR1 as MNHEY and CDR2 as SMNVEV (reference sequence). V was clipped by 6 bases and J by 2 bases, with 11 bases between them. The CDR3: CASRGPTPYEQYF. The DNA of the CDR3 is TGTGCCAGCAGGGGACCGACCCCCTACGAGCAGTACTTC.

This chain links TRBV28 with TRBJ1-1, with D hard to call. CDR1 and CDR2 (germline): MDHEN, SYDVKM. This CDR3 has 13 residues. Between the trimmed V and J ends, which lost 6 bases and 1 base, there was a span of 9 bases. CDR3 DNA sequence: TGTGCCAGCAGAGTCCTCACGAACACTGAAGCTTTCTTT. Amino acid sequence: CASRVLTNTEAFF.

In this sample, this clonotype turned up a few times. V is TRBV9 and J is TRBJ2-1; D may be TRBD1 (6 bases). CDR1 is SGDLS, CDR2 YYNGEE, per germline. The CDR3 runs to 17 residues. The V end lost 4 bases, the J end lost 6 bases, and 23 bases lay between the germline ends. The CDR3 is CASSPRAPGDIINEQFF. In DNA, the CDR3 is TGTGCCAGCAGCCCCCGTGCCCCAGGGGACATCATCAATGAGCAGTTCTTC. The full variable domain, completed using reference TRBV9 and TRBJ2-1, is DSGVTQTPKHLITATGQRVTLRCSPRSGDLSVYWYQQSLDQGLQFLIQYYNGEERAKGNILERFSAQQFPDLHSELNLSSLELGDSALYFCASSPRAPGDIINEQFFGPGTRLTVL.

This clonotype was seen only a few times. The chain uses TRBV5-1 and TRBJ2-2; 7 bases align to TRBD1. Germline CDR1 and CDR2: SGHRS and YFSETQ. The CDR3 covers 16 residues. Losses at the gene ends were 4 bases for V and 1 base for J; bases not matched to a gene: 7. In nucleotides, the CDR3 is TGCGCCAGCAGCCAGAGGACAGGCGGGAACACCGGGGAGCTGTTTTTT. Its translation is CASSQRTGGNTGELFF. Variable domain in full (rest from reference TRBV5-1 and TRBJ2-2): KAGVTQTPRYLIKTRGQQVTLSCSPISGHRSVSWYQQTPGQGLQFLFEYFSETQRNKGNFPGRFSGRQFSNSRSEMNVSTLELGDSALYLCASSQRTGGNTGELFFGEGSRLTVL.

This clonotype has a handful of counts. J is TRBJ1-2 and V is TRBV20-1; TRBD1 matches at 8 bases. Germline V gives CDR1 DFQATT, CDR2 SNEGSKA (reference sequence). The CDR3 is 13 residues long. The V gene end was trimmed by 4 bases and the J gene end by 3 bases; junction bases not matched to a gene: 4. As DNA, the CDR3 is TGCAGTGCTACAGGGGGCCCGTACTATGGCTACACCTTC. Translated, it gives CSATGGPYYGYTF.

V and J are TRBV6-2 or TRBV6-3 and TRBJ1-5; the D is unclear. From germline, CDR1 is MNHEY and CDR2 SVGEGT. The CDR3 is made up of 14 amino acids. V dropped 4 bases and J dropped 2 bases, with 9 bases sitting between them. The CDR3 DNA is TGTGCCAGCAGTTTTCACCTTGGCAATCAGCCCCAGCATTTT. Its protein product is CASSFHLGNQPQHF.

This clonotype turned up a few times. The chain carries TRBV29-1 and TRBJ2-5; the D is unclear. The CDR3 has 12 amino acids. V lost 3 bases and J 7 bases, leaving 12 bases between the germline ends. CDR1 SQVTM and CDR2 ANQGSEA come from the germline V gene. For the CDR3, the DNA is TGCAGCGTTGATGGAACCCGAGGGACCCAGTACTTC. It specifies CSVDGTRGTQYF.